Listed below are T cell receptor beta chains from one sample, sequenced in a study of CD8 T cells in Susac syndrome. TCRdb re-called the immunoSEQ multiplex PCR reads with MiXCR, one entry per CDR3 protein. This sample carries about 140,000 distinct CDR3 sequences, more than 85% of them seen once, and the ten largest clones take approximately 0.18%. Sequenced sample: CD8+ T cells from PBMCs. All receptors come from a human donor with Susac syndrome. Each CDR3 is given with its conserved first and last residue. The order of the fields is D gene, V gene, J gene, clone size, CDR3 protein, CDR3 DNA. The D gene is left open where the match is weak. A clone size is listed for some rows: how often the clone was seen (once, few, many), or a class if it is expanded.

D: -
V: TRBV28
J: TRBJ1-1
size: -
CDR3: CASSSPIAMNTEAFF
DNA: TGTGCCAGCAGTTCCCCAATCGCAATGAACACTGAAGCTTTCTTT

D: TRBD1
V: TRBV28
J: TRBJ2-7
size: -
CDR3: CASSPGGRQGNDEQYF
DNA: TGTGCCAGCAGTCCAGGCGGGCGACAGGGGAACGACGAGCAGTACTTC

D: -
V: TRBV20-1
J: TRBJ1-2
size: -
CDR3: CSAPDPGLEGYTF
DNA: TGCAGTGCCCCCGACCCCGGGCTGGAAGGCTACACCTTC

D: TRBD1
V: TRBV24-1
J: TRBJ1-1
size: -
CDR3: CATSTQTGVTEAFF
DNA: TGTGCCACCAGTACTCAGACAGGGGTAACTGAAGCTTTCTTT

D: -
V: TRBV9
J: TRBJ1-1
size: -
CDR3: CASSLTGKYAFF
DNA: TGTGCCAGCAGCCTGACAGGAAAGTATGCTTTCTTT

D: -
V: TRBV5-4
J: TRBJ2-5
size: -
CDR3: CASRGRVTSETQYF
DNA: TGTGCCAGCAGGGGAAGGGTCACAAGTGAGACCCAGTACTTC

D: -
V: TRBV19
J: TRBJ2-3
size: -
CDR3: CASSIPTDTQYF
DNA: TGTGCCAGTAGTATTCCGACAGATACGCAGTATTTT

D: -
V: TRBV15
J: TRBJ2-4
size: -
CDR3: CATSRQPKNIQYF
DNA: TGTGCCACCAGCAGACAGCCCAAAAACATTCAGTACTTC

D: -
V: TRBV9
J: TRBJ1-1
size: -
CDR3: CASSVGPVGGQNTEAFF
DNA: TGTGCCAGCAGCGTAGGCCCTGTGGGGGGCCAGAACACTGAAGCTTTCTTT

D: -
V: TRBV25-1
J: TRBJ1-2
size: -
CDR3: CASSEYLGNYGYTF
DNA: TGTGCCAGCAGTGAATATTTAGGGAACTATGGCTACACCTTC

D: TRBD2
V: TRBV19
J: TRBJ2-1
size: -
CDR3: CASSGGGEVYNEQFF
DNA: TGTGCCAGTAGTGGGGGAGGGGAGGTATACAATGAGCAGTTCTTC

D: TRBD2
V: TRBV3-1
J: TRBJ2-2
size: -
CDR3: CASSQASGNTGELFF
DNA: TGTGCCAGCAGCCAAGCTAGCGGCAACACCGGGGAGCTGTTTTTT

D: -
V: TRBV7-8
J: TRBJ2-1
size: once
CDR3: CASILTPPGTTSSSYNEQFF
DNA: TGTGCCAGCATTCTAACCCCCCCGGGGACGACCTCCAGCTCCTACAATGAGCAGTTCTTC

D: -
V: TRBV21-1
J: TRBJ2-1
size: -
CDR3: CASSQRRAWGDEQFF
DNA: TGTGCCAGCAGCCAGCGCCGGGCCTGGGGCGATGAGCAGTTCTTC

D: -
V: TRBV4-1
J: TRBJ2-7
size: -
CDR3: CASSQENRESYEQYF
DNA: TGCGCCAGCAGCCAAGAGAACAGGGAGTCCTACGAGCAGTACTTC

D: -
V: TRBV28
J: TRBJ2-6
size: -
CDR3: CASSSPRSGANVLTF
DNA: TGTGCCAGCAGTTCACCAAGATCTGGGGCCAACGTCCTGACTTTC

D: TRBD2
V: TRBV3-1
J: TRBJ2-3
size: -
CDR3: CASSQEIAGGRTDTQYF
DNA: TGTGCCAGCAGCCAAGAGATAGCGGGAGGGAGAACAGATACGCAGTATTTT

D: -
V: TRBV5-6
J: TRBJ1-1
size: -
CDR3: CASSLRLVLLQDRTEAFF
DNA: TGTGCCAGCAGCTTGCGCTTAGTACTTTTACAGGACCGCACTGAAGCTTTCTTT

D: -
V: TRBV5-1
J: TRBJ2-2
size: -
CDR3: CASSSTEGVGELFF
DNA: TGCGCCAGCAGCAGTACTGAGGGTGTGGGGGAGCTGTTTTTT

D: -
V: TRBV7-8
J: TRBJ1-5
size: -
CDR3: CASSWAFKDQPQHF
DNA: TGTGCCAGCAGCTGGGCCTTTAAGGATCAGCCCCAGCATTTT

D: -
V: TRBV30
J: TRBJ2-7
size: -
CDR3: CAWANPSYEQYF
DNA: TGTGCCTGGGCGAACCCCTCCTACGAGCAGTACTTC

D: -
V: TRBV20-1
J: TRBJ2-7
size: -
CDR3: CSARISGVGYEQYF
DNA: TGCAGTGCTAGGATTTCAGGGGTAGGCTACGAGCAGTACTTC

D: TRBD1
V: TRBV9
J: TRBJ2-5
size: -
CDR3: CASSSRTGDETQYF
DNA: TGTGCCAGCAGCAGTCGGACAGGGGATGAGACCCAGTACTTC

D: -
V: TRBV9
J: TRBJ2-1
size: -
CDR3: CASSVFSFGEQFF
DNA: TGTGCCAGCAGCGTATTTAGCTTTGGTGAGCAGTTCTTC

D: -
V: TRBV6-6
J: TRBJ1-5
size: -
CDR3: CAGAKDSNQPQHF
DNA: TGTGCCGGCGCCAAGGATAGCAATCAGCCCCAGCATTTT

D: -
V: TRBV4-1
J: TRBJ2-7
size: -
CDR3: CASSPIAGPPYEQYF
DNA: TGCGCCAGCAGCCCAATCGCGGGGCCGCCCTACGAGCAGTACTTC

D: TRBD1
V: TRBV11-3
J: TRBJ2-3
size: -
CDR3: CASSSADRAQYF
DNA: TGTGCCAGCAGCTCGGCCGACAGGGCGCAGTATTTT

D: TRBD1
V: TRBV12-3/TRBV12-4
J: TRBJ1-2
size: -
CDR3: CASSFWLGQGLGYTF
DNA: TGTGCCAGCAGTTTTTGGCTGGGACAGGGCCTCGGCTACACCTTC

D: TRBD1
V: TRBV9
J: TRBJ1-2
size: -
CDR3: CASSLRDRGDGYTF
DNA: TGTGCCAGCAGCCTACGGGACAGGGGAGATGGCTACACCTTC